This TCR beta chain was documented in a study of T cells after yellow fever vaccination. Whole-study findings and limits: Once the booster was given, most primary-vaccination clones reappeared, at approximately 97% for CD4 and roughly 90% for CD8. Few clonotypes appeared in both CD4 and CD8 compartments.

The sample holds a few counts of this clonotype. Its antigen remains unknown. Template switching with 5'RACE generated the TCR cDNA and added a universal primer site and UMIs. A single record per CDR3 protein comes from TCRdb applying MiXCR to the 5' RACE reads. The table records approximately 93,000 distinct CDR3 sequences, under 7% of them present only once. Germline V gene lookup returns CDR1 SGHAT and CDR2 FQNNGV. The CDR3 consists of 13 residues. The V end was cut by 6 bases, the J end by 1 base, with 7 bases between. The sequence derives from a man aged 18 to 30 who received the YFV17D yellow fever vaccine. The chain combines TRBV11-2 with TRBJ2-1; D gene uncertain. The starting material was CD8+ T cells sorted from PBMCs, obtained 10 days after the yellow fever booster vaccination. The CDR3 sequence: CASRSNSYNEQFF. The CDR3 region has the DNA TGTGCCAGCAGGTCCAATTCCTACAATGAGCAGTTCTTC.